The present TCR beta chain was sequenced within a study of cytomegalovirus exposure and HLA in healthy donors. Looking at the study overall: Prior work identified around 120 million unique TCR beta sequences in approximately 180 million T cells.

Germline loops: CDR1 ENHRY, CDR2 SYGVKD. The CDR3 length is 13 residues. Losses at the gene ends were 4 bases for V and 2 bases for J; bases not matched to a gene: 0. Healthy people donating bone marrow made up the donors. Regarding this clone: Its antigen remains unknown.

Primers included in the PCR were 60 Vbeta and 13 Jbeta primers. Only in-frame clones appear in the TCRdb table, and some are missing; sequencing was by immunoSEQ multiplex PCR. This sample has roughly 240,000 clones, with 70% to 90% found just once. Study-level findings and limits: Researchers left out some V segments, among them TRBV6-2 and TRBV6-3, as indistinguishable. Confirmation in vitro established that a few CMV-associated chains were specific for CMV antigens.

This TCR was sampled from a girl aged 2 to 10 in good health and CMV-seronegative. The J gene is TRBJ2-7, the V gene TRBV10-3; 9 nucleotides line up with TRBD1. Specimen: PBMCs. The CDR3, as DNA: TGTGCCATCAGTGGGACAGGGGCCTACGAGCAGTACTTC. Translating it yields CAISGTGAYEQYF.